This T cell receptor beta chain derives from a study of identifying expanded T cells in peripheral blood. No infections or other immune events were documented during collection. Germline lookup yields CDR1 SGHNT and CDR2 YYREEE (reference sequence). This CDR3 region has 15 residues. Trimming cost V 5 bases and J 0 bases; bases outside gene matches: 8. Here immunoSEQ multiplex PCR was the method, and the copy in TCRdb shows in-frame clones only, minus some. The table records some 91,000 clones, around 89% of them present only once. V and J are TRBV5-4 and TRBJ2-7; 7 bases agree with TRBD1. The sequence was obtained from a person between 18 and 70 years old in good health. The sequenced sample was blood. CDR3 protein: CASRMDRKSSYEQYF. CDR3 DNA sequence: TGTGCCAGCAGAATGGACAGGAAAAGCTCCTACGAGCAGTACTTC.